One sample yielded the 27 T cell receptor beta chains listed below, sequenced in a study of CD8+ T cells in alopecia areata. RNA, once extracted, was reverse transcribed into cDNA for use as the sequencing template. Method: immunoSEQ multiplex PCR; TCRdb's copy keeps in-frame clones and lacks some. The sample carries approximately 210,000 clones, 66% recorded once. This sample's treatment: oral pan-JAK inhibitor, 5-10 mg twice daily. The sample consisted of CD4+ T cells sorted from blood, taken at approximately week 42, from a patient treated with tofacitinib. These TCRs come from a human donor with alopecia areata.

CDR3 DNA: TGTGCTAGTGGTTTGTTAGCAGATACGCAGTATTTT. Protein: CASGLLADTQYF. The chain carries TRBV12-5 and TRBJ2-3; no definite D call. The germline CDR1 and CDR2 sequences are LGHNT and FRNRAP. The CDR3 contains 12 residues. V dropped 2 bases and J dropped 4 bases, with 4 bases sitting between them.

The chain couples TRBV10-3 to TRBJ1-2; D remains ambiguous. Trimming took 8 bases from V and 0 from J, leaving 13 bases between them. Germline assignment: CDR1 ENHRY and CDR2 SYGVKD. The CDR3 sequence is 14 residues long. The CDR3 here is CAISDGLTNYGYTF. The CDR3 nucleotides read TGTGCCATCTCGGACGGCCTCACTAACTATGGCTACACCTTC.

The genes are TRBV5-6 and TRBJ2-7, with D possibly TRBD1 on 6 matching bases. Per germline, CDR1 SGHDT and CDR2 YYEEEE. Trimming shortened V by 2 bases and J by 0 bases, and 12 bases separated the two germline ends. This CDR3 contains 15 residues. The CDR3 DNA reads TGTGCCAGCAGCTTATATCGACAGGACTCCTACGAGCAGTACTTC. Protein product: CASSLYRQDSYEQYF.

The chain employs TRBV5-1 and TRBJ2-1; D is perhaps TRBD1 or TRBD2 (6 bases each). CDR3 size: 15 residues. CDR1 and CDR2 (germline): SGHRS, YFSETQ. Trimming took 5 bases from V and 6 from J, leaving 18 bases between them. As DNA, the CDR3 is TGCGCCAGCAGGACGGGACTCCTAGGGGGCAATGAGCAGTTCTTC. Amino acids: CASRTGLLGGNEQFF.

V usage is TRBV7-9 and J usage is TRBJ2-2; no clear D gene. V was trimmed by 3 bases and J by 0 bases, leaving 8 bases between them. The CDR3 runs 15 residues. Looked up from germline, CDR1 is SEHNR and CDR2 is FQNEAQ (reference sequence). CDR3: CASSFDGTNTGELFF. DNA of the CDR3: TGTGCCAGCAGCTTTGACGGCACGAACACCGGGGAGCTGTTTTTT.

The chain is built from TRBV29-1 and TRBJ1-2, with 8 bases identical to TRBD1. This CDR3 region has 15 residues. The V and J ends lost 3 bases and 4 bases, in that order; junction bases with no gene match: 10. The germline V gene has CDR1 SQVTM and CDR2 ANQGSEA. CDR3 residues: CSVDLPGQEAYGYTF. CDR3 sequence (DNA): TGCAGCGTTGACTTGCCGGGACAGGAGGCCTATGGCTACACCTTC.

This clone was observed a single time. The chain employs TRBV6-5 and TRBJ1-1, with D possibly matching TRBD1 (5 bases). Trimming shortened V by 4 bases and J by 7 bases, and 10 bases separated the two germline ends. Germline V gene lookup returns CDR1 MNHEY and CDR2 SVGAGI. The CDR3 has 12 residues. The CDR3 is CASSSRVSEAFF. The CDR3 DNA is TGTGCCAGCAGTTCCAGGGTGAGTGAAGCTTTCTTT.

The chain recombines TRBV4-1 with TRBJ2-4, with D unresolved. V dropped 1 base and J dropped 4 bases, with 11 bases sitting between them. The CDR3 runs 15 residues. CDR1 and CDR2 from the germline V gene are MGHRA and YSYEKL. As DNA, the CDR3 is TGCGCCAGCAGCCAAGCGGACGGACCAAAAAACATTCAGTACTTC. Translated, it gives CASSQADGPKNIQYF.

The genes are TRBV19 and TRBJ1-1; no definite D call. Germline loops: CDR1 LNHDA, CDR2 SQIVND (reference sequence). Trimming pared 5 bases from V and 1 base from J, leaving 5 bases between. The CDR3 contains 12 residues. This CDR3 reads CASSAQNTEAFF. For the CDR3, the DNA is TGTGCCAGTAGTGCCCAGAACACTGAAGCTTTCTTT.

V gene TRBV19 combines with J gene TRBJ1-1, with D uncertain. Germline V gene data show CDR1 as LNHDA and CDR2 as SQIVND (reference sequence). The ends were cut back, 1 base at V and 1 base at J, with 10 bases in the middle. This CDR3 region has 15 residues. The DNA of the CDR3 is TGTGCCAGTAGTATAGCCCCAATTCCGAACACTGAAGCTTTCTTT. Protein: CASSIAPIPNTEAFF.

This clone appeared once. The chain joins TRBV29-1 to TRBJ2-1, with D possibly matching TRBD2 (5 bases). The CDR3 covers 12 residues. Trimming removed 4 bases from V and 9 bases from J, with 13 bases in between. Germline CDR1 reads SQVTM; CDR2 reads ANQGSEA. CDR3 in DNA: TGCAGCGTTGTCAATGTCGGGATTGAGCAGTTCTTC. This codes for CSVVNVGIEQFF.

This chain uses TRBV7-3 with TRBJ1-6; D gene unclear. The germline V gene has CDR1 SGHTA and CDR2 FQGTGA. The V and J ends lost 4 bases and 7 bases respectively, with 8 bases between them. The CDR3 is 13 amino acids. Written as DNA, the CDR3 is TGTGCCAGCAGCTCAGATGTGAATTCACCCCTCCACTTT. Translating gives CASSSDVNSPLHF.

V gene TRBV29-1 combines with J gene TRBJ2-3; no reliable D call. V shed 5 bases and J shed 3 bases, with 15 bases lying between them. Germline lookup yields CDR1 SQVTM and CDR2 ANQGSEA. The CDR3 runs to 14 residues. CDR3 bases: TGCAGCGTTCGTGACGTGAAAGTGACAGATACGCAGTATTTT. It yields the protein CSVRDVKVTDTQYF.

In its sample, this clone was seen a few times. This chain uses TRBV10-3 with TRBJ1-6; perhaps TRBD1 as D (6 bases). There are 15 residues in the CDR3. The germline V gene encodes CDR1 ENHRY and CDR2 SYGVKD. Trimming took off 0 bases at V and 9 bases at J, with 12 bases between the two ends. CDR3 in DNA: TGTGCCATCAGTGAGTCGGGGGCGGGGACTTCACCCCTCCACTTT. The encoded protein is CAISESGAGTSPLHF.

This clone was detected a few times. The chain employs TRBV29-1 and TRBJ2-2; TRBD1 is a possible D gene (5 bases). The germline gives CDR1 SQVTM, CDR2 ANQGSEA. The V gene lost 4 bases and the J gene lost 5 bases, with 14 bases spanning the gap. The CDR3 is made up of 14 amino acids. This chain's CDR3 is CSVGDRDLTGELFF. The DNA of the CDR3 is TGCAGCGTTGGAGACAGAGATTTAACCGGGGAGCTGTTTTTT.

This clone was observed a handful of times. This chain joins TRBV5-1 and TRBJ2-7; TRBD1 aligns across 7 bases. This CDR3 contains 15 residues. The V gene end was trimmed by 0 bases and the J gene end by 3 bases; junction bases not matched to a gene: 6. The V gene's germline CDR1 is SGHRS and CDR2 YFSETQ. CDR3 sequence (DNA): TGCGCCAGCAGCTTGGGTGGGACAGCGGACTACGAGCAGTACTTC. It yields the protein CASSLGGTADYEQYF.

On this clone: At the DNA level, this CDR3 is encoded by other sequences in the same sample as well. The chain is built from TRBV5-1 and TRBJ2-1; 8 bases match TRBD2. CDR3 length equals 15 residues. Per the germline V gene, CDR1 is SGHRS and CDR2 is YFSETQ. V lost 4 bases and J lost 5; bases outside the gene matches: 8. Here the CDR3 reads CASSPGTSGHNEQFF. The CDR3 DNA follows: TGCGCCAGCAGCCCAGGGACTAGTGGTCACAATGAGCAGTTCTTC.

The rearrangement uses TRBV10-3 and TRBJ2-5; 8 nucleotides agree with TRBD1. J was trimmed by 5 bases and V by 1 base; bases with no gene match: 6. The length of the CDR3 is 15 residues. Germline V gene sequence: CDR1 ENHRY, CDR2 SYGVKD. CDR3 sequence: CAISEYDRGGETQYF. CDR3 in DNA: TGTGCCATCAGTGAGTACGACAGGGGAGGCGAGACCCAGTACTTC.

Here the CDR3 DNA reads TGTGCCAGCAGTTTATCGAGGGGGAACACTGACGGATTTGGCTATGGCTACACCTTC. Translated: CASSLSRGNTDGFGYGYTF. V gene TRBV27 combines with J gene TRBJ1-2; perhaps TRBD1 as D (6 bases). Trimming left V 0 bases short and J 4 bases short, with 24 bases between. The germline gives CDR1 MNHEY, CDR2 SMNVEV (reference sequence). CDR3 length equals 19 residues.

The chain couples TRBV6-5 to TRBJ2-2; D perhaps matches TRBD2 (5 bases). The CDR3 has 15 amino acids. Trimming removed 2 bases from V and 4 bases from J, with 11 bases in between. Germline CDR1 and CDR2: MNHEY and SVGAGI. CDR3 residues: CASSYRPEGTGELFF. CDR3 in DNA: TGTGCCAGCAGTTACAGACCAGAGGGCACCGGGGAGCTGTTTTTT.

This rearrangement joins TRBV19 to TRBJ2-5; D may correspond to TRBD1 or TRBD2 (5 bases each). Trimming stripped 10 bases from V and 5 bases from J, with 8 bases between. Germline V lookup: CDR1 LNHDA, CDR2 SQIVND (reference sequence). The CDR3 has 10 amino acids. For the CDR3, the DNA is TGTGCCACGGGACGGGAGACCCAGTACTTC. Translation gives CATGRETQYF.

The rearrangement links TRBV11-2 to TRBJ1-2; D unresolved. With 4 bases removed from V and 8 bases from J, the gap between germline ends came to 11 bases. The CDR3 length is 12 residues. The germline V gene encodes CDR1 SGHAT and CDR2 FQNNGV. The CDR3 spells CASSSAREGYTF. In nucleotides, the CDR3 is TGTGCCAGCAGCTCAGCTAGGGAGGGCTACACCTTC. Full variable domain (missing parts from reference TRBV11-2 and TRBJ1-2): EAGVAQSPRYKIIEKRQSVAFWCNPISGHATLYWYQQILGQGPKLLIQFQNNGVVDDSQLPKDRFSAERLKGVDSTLKIQPAKLEDSAVYLCASSSAREGYTFGSGTRLTVV.

The chain links TRBV5-6 to TRBJ1-2, with TRBD1 as a possible D gene (5 bases). The germline V gene has CDR1 SGHDT and CDR2 YYEEEE. The CDR3 spans 16 residues. Trimming cost V 7 bases and J 4 bases, with 23 bases left between them. CDR3 sequence: CASRLSVSGGTYGYTF. The CDR3 region has the DNA TGTGCCAGCCGACTTTCCGTCAGTGGGGGAACCTATGGCTACACCTTC.

This chain uses TRBV5-6 with TRBJ2-1; 9 nucleotides line up with TRBD2. The CDR3 is made up of 16 amino acids. Per the germline V gene, CDR1 is SGHDT and CDR2 is YYEEEE. Trimming cost V 4 bases and J 6 bases; bases outside gene matches: 11. CDR3: CASSPGGLAGINEQFF. The CDR3 DNA reads TGTGCCAGCAGCCCAGGAGGCCTAGCGGGGATCAATGAGCAGTTCTTC.

Only a few counts were recorded for this clone. In DNA form, the CDR3 reads TGTGCCAGCAGGACGAGTGGAAACACCATATATTTT. It specifies CASRTSGNTIYF. The V gene is TRBV28, the J gene TRBJ1-3; no clear D gene. Germline values: CDR1 MDHEN, CDR2 SYDVKM. The CDR3 loop spans 12 amino acids. V lost 6 bases and J 3 bases, leaving 6 bases between the germline ends.

The CDR3: CASSSDRAKNIQYF. The CDR3 DNA follows: TGTGCCAGCAGCTCCGACAGGGCCAAAAACATTCAGTACTTC. The rearrangement joins TRBV11-2 to TRBJ2-4; D is perhaps TRBD1 (6 bases). V gave up 4 bases and J gave up 1 base, with 8 bases separating them. The CDR3 is 14 amino acids. CDR1 SGHAT and CDR2 FQNNGV come from the germline V gene.

The J gene is TRBJ2-5, the V gene TRBV2, with unresolved D. Germline CDR1 SNHLY, CDR2 FYNNEI. CDR3 size: 13 residues. Trimming left V 2 bases short and J 4 bases short, with 8 bases between. The CDR3 coding sequence is TGTGCCAGCAGTGAATCGGAGAGAGAGACCCAGTACTTC. Translation: CASSESERETQYF.